This T cell receptor (beta chain) was captured by sequencing in a study of graft-versus-host responses after intestinal transplantation (dated by TCRdb to about 2021). With respect to the entire study: The transplants that recipients got were multivisceral, liver-intestinal, or isolated intestinal. Alloreactive clones were identified by sequencing pre-transplant mixed lymphocyte reaction products and comparing these products with unstimulated pre-transplant donor and recipient T cells. A peak of at least 4% donor T cells among recipient peripheral blood mononuclear cells was the definition used for donor T cell macrochimerism. Of the approximately 25 intestinal transplant recipients enrolled in the cohort, one of whom was a retransplant, a few patients without pretransplant specimens were excluded. Graft-versus-host and host-versus-graft alloreactive T cell clones were tracked in the graft, circulation and bone marrow after intestinal transplantation using bulk TCR-beta CDR3 sequencing. Anti-thymocyte globulin induction was given to all recipients, followed by maintenance tacrolimus and steroids for two to four years. Instead of going to the commercial service, samples from a few later patients were sequenced in-house on an Illumina MiSeq and processed with MiXCR.

The time point label here, explained by the study, means: cells obtained before transplantation from donor or recipient. CD3+CD4+ and CD3+CD8+ populations were FACS-sorted from unstimulated pre-transplant donor and recipient cells taken from spleen or lymph nodes. Overall study outcomes, separate from this receptor: GvH clones were detected in recipient bone marrow, and some appeared earlier in ileal mucosa or blood, consistent with an intestinal mucosal origin. Early after transplant, peak levels of circulating GvH clones were associated with declines in HvG clones. In patients with donor T cell macrochimerism, the allografts had high GvH to HvG T cell clonal ratios. The relatively low number and heterogeneity of intestinal transplant patients limited the conclusions.

To prepare the library, the immunoSEQ multiplex PCR assay was applied. For most patients, genomic DNA was isolated with the Qiagen DNeasy Blood and Tissue Kit and shipped frozen to Adaptive Biotechnologies for TCR sequencing. Adaptive Biotechnologies carried out high-throughput TCR-beta CDR3 sequencing of genomic DNA for most patients. In the paper's pipeline: Adaptive's ImmunoSEQ software was the source of the TCR sequencing data for roughly 19 patients, while a few other patients were processed with MiXCR and VDJtools. To correct CD4 versus CD8 sorting errors, sequences present in both subsets at a frequency ratio below 5:1 were removed. Because the origin of CDR3 nucleotide sequences shared between donor and recipient could not be assigned, those sequences were removed. Alloreactive clones required at least 2-fold expansion over unstimulated cells and minimum CFSE-low frequency of 0.002% (template counts) or 0.001% (read counts). A clone was considered mappable if detected in the sequenced pre-transplant spleen, lymph node, or MLR CFSE-low populations of the donor or recipient. Cumulative frequency of alloreactive clones was calculated as a percentage of all sequences weighted by copy number. Held by TCRdb, this immuneACCESS table contains in-frame sequences only and omits some clones. Under half of the omission traces to an unresolved V gene where checked; the cause of the rest is unknown. That table is the source of V, J and clone size, and D and trimming were worked out from the DNA. This sample holds 90,000 to 130,000 clones; over 85% were observed only once. The biggest ten clones account for roughly 0.24% of the sample.

As concerns this clone: This receptor's antigen is unknown. No much larger clone is present one base from it, and per-base qualities are unavailable.

From its cysteine to its phenylalanine, the CDR3 spans 14 amino acids. CDR3 DNA is the only sequence kept; it has 42 bases, read in frame from the first base. Trimming at the junction amounts to 0 bases on V and 2 bases on J, and the germline ends lie 8 bases apart. From a lookup of the germline V gene, CDR1 and CDR2 are SGHRS and YFSETQ. The source of this sequence is a human donor who was the organ donor for an intestinal transplant. The sample in question was unstimulated CD4+ T cells sorted from spleen or lymph node cells, obtained before transplant. The sequence links TRBV5-1 to TRBJ1-1, with no confidently assigned D gene. The DNA sequence is given as TGCGCCAGCAGCTTGGACGGCGAAAACACTGAAGCTTTCTTT. It encodes CASSLDGENTEAFF.